These 28 T cell receptor beta chains share one sample of origin, sequenced in a study of shared clonotypes between healthy human individuals (dated by TCRdb to between 2020 and 2021). To prepare the library, the immunoSEQ multiplex PCR assay was applied. Entries here come from immuneACCESS through TCRdb and include only in-frame sequences with V and J called. Some clones fail to appear in such tables; in the studies checked, an unresolved V gene covers under half of the shortfall, and the cause of the remainder is unknown. For this sample the table gives about 2 million clones, of which roughly 94% were detected only once. Together, the top ten hold 0.1% to 0.15% of the sample. Sequencing was carried out using naive CD4+ T cells sorted from blood. The cell subset or site label here, explained by the study, means: CD45RA+ positively selected. These receptors all stem from a young man in good health.

The chain uses TRBV18 and TRBJ2-2; D gene uncertain. Trimming took 2 bases from V and 5 from J, leaving 12 bases between them. Per the germline V gene, CDR1 is KGHSH and CDR2 is LQKENI. The CDR3 length is 15 residues. CDR3 bases: TGTGCCAGCTCACCAGGAATAGCTCGGACCGGGGAGCTGTTTTTT. This codes for CASSPGIARTGELFF.

The chain has TRBV5-1 and TRBJ2-3, with 8 bases aligning to TRBD2. The CDR3 totals 15 residues. The J segment lost 1 base and the V segment lost 5 bases, leaving 6 bases of the junction unmatched. Germline loops: CDR1 SGHRS, CDR2 YFSETQ. CDR3 coding DNA: TGCGCCAGCAGTCGGGGACTAGATCGCACAGATACGCAGTATTTT. The encoded protein is CASSRGLDRTDTQYF.

The genes are TRBV5-1 and TRBJ2-2; D not certain. The germline V gene encodes CDR1 SGHRS and CDR2 YFSETQ. V gave up 10 bases and J gave up 0 bases, with 13 bases separating them. The CDR3 contains 14 residues. CDR3 protein: CAARAEPNTGELFF. The CDR3 nucleotides read TGCGCCGCAAGGGCGGAACCGAACACCGGGGAGCTGTTTTTT.

The chain combines TRBV27 with TRBJ2-7, with D possibly being TRBD2 (6 bases). From germline, CDR1 is MNHEY and CDR2 SMNVEV (reference sequence). This CDR3 has 14 residues. V was cut by 5 bases and J by 0 bases, with 11 bases left in between. Here the CDR3 DNA reads TGTGCCAGCAGTCCCCGGGGGTACTCCTACGAGCAGTACTTC. It translates to CASSPRGYSYEQYF.

This chain links TRBV5-1 with TRBJ1-2; D ambiguous. This CDR3 has 15 amino acids. Per germline, CDR1 SGHRS and CDR2 YFSETQ. Trimming took off 2 bases at V and 5 bases at J, with 16 bases between the two ends. CDR3 region: CASSFGEAQGYGYTF. For the CDR3, the DNA is TGCGCCAGCAGCTTTGGGGAGGCCCAAGGATATGGCTACACCTTC.

CDR3 sequence (DNA): TGTGCCAGCAGCTTAGCGGACTGGGATACGCAGTATTTT. Translated, it gives CASSLADWDTQYF. The V call is TRBV7-9, the J call TRBJ2-3; the D gene is possibly TRBD2 (5 bases). CDR1 and CDR2 from the germline V gene are SEHNR and FQNEAQ (reference sequence). V was trimmed by 0 bases and J by 6 bases, leaving 7 bases between them. This CDR3 is built from 13 residues.

This CDR3 is CASSVEGDYEQYF. The CDR3 DNA reads TGTGCCAGCAGCGTAGAAGGGGACTACGAGCAGTACTTC. The chain carries TRBV9 and TRBJ2-7; a weak D match, TRBD1 (5 bases). The germline gives CDR1 SGDLS, CDR2 YYNGEE. This CDR3 has 13 amino acids. Trimming pared 0 bases from V and 3 bases from J, leaving 7 bases between.

The chain couples TRBV27 to TRBJ2-7, with 7 nucleotides matching TRBD2. Germline lookup yields CDR1 MNHEY and CDR2 SMNVEV (reference sequence). The J segment lost 6 bases and the V segment lost 2 bases, leaving 10 bases of the junction unmatched. The CDR3 runs 15 residues. The CDR3 nucleotides read TGTGCCAGCAGTTTAAGCGGGACCCCCCTTCTCGAGCAGTACTTC. It specifies CASSLSGTPLLEQYF.

A note on this clone: One junction end does not reproduce the germline sequence, and a read error may be involved. The chain combines TRBV6-5 with TRBJ2-7; D is ambiguous. Germline V gene lookup returns CDR1 MNHEY and CDR2 SVGAGI. This CDR3 has 13 amino acids. CDR3 protein: CASSDSGSYEQYF. The CDR3 DNA reads as TGTGCCAGCAGTGACTCCGGTTCCTACGAGCAGTACTTC.

This clone showed up just once. This chain joins TRBV7-9 and TRBJ1-2, with D unclear. V shed 1 base and J shed 5 bases, with 17 bases lying between them. CDR1 and CDR2 (germline): SEHNR, FQNEAQ (reference sequence). The CDR3 has 16 amino acids. The CDR3 nucleotides are TGTGCCAGCAGCTTAGTCGGTAGCCGGGGTATGTATGGCTACACCTTC. This codes for CASSLVGSRGMYGYTF.

The rearrangement links TRBV6-1 to TRBJ1-5; a weak D match, TRBD1 (5 bases). Trimming removed 3 bases from V and 0 bases from J, with 15 bases in between. The CDR3 runs to 17 residues. Germline-derived CDR1 and CDR2 are MNHNS and SASEGT. CDR3 nucleotides: TGTGCCAGCAGTGACCGGGACGGACTATCTAGCAATCAGCCCCAGCATTTT. Translated: CASSDRDGLSSNQPQHF.

The chain combines TRBV7-9 with TRBJ1-2; D call uncertain. The CDR3 extends over 12 amino acids. V lost 1 base, J lost 8 bases, and 8 bases lay in between. Germline CDR1 SEHNR, CDR2 FQNEAQ (reference sequence). The CDR3 loop is CASSLGSWGYTF. The DNA of the CDR3 is TGTGCCAGCAGCTTAGGAAGCTGGGGCTACACCTTC.

The chain has TRBV15 and TRBJ1-2; D is unresolved. The CDR3 runs 15 residues. Between the trimmed V and J ends, which lost 8 bases and 2 bases, there was a span of 18 bases. The V gene's germline CDR1 is LNHNV and CDR2 YYDKDF (reference sequence). The CDR3 DNA is TGTGCCACCTCTACCACTACAGAGTTCAACTATGGCTACACCTTC. Translating it yields CATSTTTEFNYGYTF.

This chain connects TRBV5-1 to TRBJ2-1, with 10 bases matching TRBD2. The CDR3 length is 15 residues. Germline values: CDR1 SGHRS, CDR2 YFSETQ. Trimming at V came to 0 bases and at J to 8 bases, leaving 5 bases not matched to a gene. The CDR3 here is CASSLVGGTSDEQFF. CDR3 in DNA: TGCGCCAGCAGCTTGGTTGGTGGGACTAGCGATGAGCAGTTCTTC.

V and J are TRBV11-3 and TRBJ1-2; 9 nucleotides match TRBD1. Germline loops: CDR1 SGHNT, CDR2 YENEEA. This CDR3 spans 18 amino acids. Trimming at V came to 5 bases and at J to 9 bases, leaving 22 bases not matched to a gene. The CDR3 DNA is TGTGCCAGCAGCCCTCGCCAGGGGACAGGGTCTTCTGCTATTAGCTACACCTTC. It translates to CASSPRQGTGSSAISYTF.

V and J are TRBV4-3 and TRBJ2-1; 9 bases match TRBD1. Germline trimming cut 1 base from V and 10 bases from J; bases unmatched to any gene: 14. Germline V gene lookup returns CDR1 LGHNA and CDR2 YSLEER. The CDR3 is 17 residues long. The CDR3 spells CASSQASGRDRVDEQFF. In nucleotides, the CDR3 is TGCGCCAGCAGCCAAGCCTCGGGGAGGGACAGGGTAGACGAGCAGTTCTTC.

This rearrangement joins TRBV5-1 to TRBJ2-7; tentatively, D is TRBD1 or TRBD2 (5 bases each). The germline CDR1 and CDR2 sequences are SGHRS and YFSETQ. CDR3 length: 15 amino acids. V was cut by 0 bases and J by 3 bases, with 13 bases left in between. As DNA, the CDR3 is TGCGCCAGCAGCTTGGCCCCGGGACCTGGCTACGAGCAGTACTTC. Protein sequence: CASSLAPGPGYEQYF.

In regard to this clone: Other DNA sequences in the sample encode the same CDR3. The CDR3 is CAWNGGSTDTQYF. CDR3 DNA: TGTGCCTGGAACGGGGGAAGCACAGATACGCAGTATTTT. The chain carries TRBV30 and TRBJ2-3; tentative D call: TRBD2 (6 bases). Germline V gives CDR1 GTSNPN, CDR2 SVGIG (reference sequence). V was shortened by 4 bases and J by 0 bases, with 8 bases between the two germline ends. The CDR3 runs 13 residues.

The rearrangement uses TRBV2 and TRBJ1-5; no clear D gene. Deletions cut 5 bases from V and 3 bases from J, with 11 bases between. The CDR3 is 14 residues long. Germline assignment: CDR1 SNHLY and CDR2 FYNNEI. This CDR3 is CASSPGRDNQPQHF. As DNA, the CDR3 is TGTGCCAGCAGTCCCGGACGGGACAATCAGCCCCAGCATTTT.

About this clone itself: The junction differs from germline at one of its ends, possibly a read error. The genes are TRBV27 and TRBJ2-7; D possibly corresponds to TRBD2 (6 bases). From germline, CDR1 is MNHEY and CDR2 SMNVEV (reference sequence). The CDR3 loop spans 15 amino acids. CDR3 sequence (DNA): TGTGCCAACAGTCGTGGGGCGGGGTTTTACTACGAGCAGTACTTC. Amino acid sequence: CANSRGAGFYYEQYF.

Notes on this clone: Other DNA sequences in the same sample also yield this CDR3. The V call is TRBV5-1, the J call TRBJ2-6, with D unresolved. V lost 1 base and J lost 0, with 5 bases in between. Germline V lookup: CDR1 SGHRS, CDR2 YFSETQ. The CDR3 is 15 residues long. The CDR3 DNA is TGCGCCAGCAGCTTGAGTGACTCTGGGGCCAACGTCCTGACTTTC. It is translated as CASSLSDSGANVLTF.

As concerns this clone: At the DNA level, this CDR3 is encoded by other sequences in the same sample as well. V usage is TRBV18 and J usage is TRBJ1-3; TRBD1 aligns across 8 bases. Germline trimming cut 3 bases from V and 4 bases from J; bases unmatched to any gene: 5. The CDR3 consists of 15 residues. CDR1 and CDR2 from the germline V gene are KGHSH and LQKENI. The CDR3 nucleotides read TGTGCCAGCTCACCCCGACAGGGGCTGGGAAACACCATATATTTT. Its translation is CASSPRQGLGNTIYF.

This clone came up once. J is TRBJ2-2 and V is TRBV2; no clear D gene. CDR1 is SNHLY and CDR2 is FYNNEI in the germline V gene. This CDR3 is 15 amino acids long. V dropped 3 bases and J dropped 6 bases, with 14 bases sitting between them. For the CDR3, the DNA is TGTGCCAGCAGTGATGGAATACCGGTCTCCGGGGAGCTGTTTTTT. It specifies CASSDGIPVSGELFF.

Of note for this clone: The identical CDR3 is also encoded by other nucleotide sequences in the sample. The chain employs TRBV6-1 and TRBJ2-1; 7 nucleotides match TRBD2. J gave up 1 base and V 4 bases, and 4 bases lay outside the gene matches. Germline V lookup: CDR1 MNHNS, CDR2 SASEGT. The CDR3 consists of 15 residues. CDR3 bases: TGTGCCAGCAGTGTTTCTAGCGGTTCCTACAATGAGCAGTTCTTC. Translation: CASSVSSGSYNEQFF.

The V and J genes are TRBV11-3 and TRBJ2-5; TRBD2 aligns across 10 bases. The CDR3 runs to 15 residues. The V gene end was trimmed by 0 bases and the J gene end by 5 bases; junction bases not matched to a gene: 3. The germline V gene encodes CDR1 SGHNT and CDR2 YENEEA. The CDR3 region has the DNA TGTGCCAGCAGCTTAGATGGAGCGGGAGGGGAGACCCAGTACTTC. Translating it yields CASSLDGAGGETQYF.

The chain links TRBV6-5 to TRBJ1-3; 7 bases are a match to TRBD1. The germline V gene encodes CDR1 MNHEY and CDR2 SVGAGI. V shed 7 bases, J shed 2 bases, and the junction held 8 bases outside the gene matches. The CDR3 is 15 amino acids. The CDR3 DNA is TGTGCCAGCACCAGAGTGACAGGGACTGGAAACACCATATATTTT. Translated: CASTRVTGTGNTIYF.

This chain links TRBV4-3 with TRBJ2-3; D ambiguous. CDR1 is LGHNA, CDR2 YSLEER, per germline. Trimming cost V 0 bases and J 6 bases, with 4 bases left between them. CDR3 length equals 12 residues. The CDR3: CASSQDGDTQYF. The CDR3 DNA sequence: TGCGCCAGCAGCCAAGATGGGGATACGCAGTATTTT.

This rearrangement joins TRBV6-1 to TRBJ1-1; 7 bases align to TRBD1. The CDR3 consists of 14 residues. V lost 6 bases, J lost 6 bases, and 10 bases stayed unmatched. The germline gives CDR1 MNHNS, CDR2 SASEGT. The CDR3 reads CASSATGKEAEAFF. CDR3 sequence (DNA): TGTGCCAGCAGCGCGACAGGGAAGGAGGCTGAAGCTTTCTTT.